A selection of T cell receptor beta chains follows, all from one sample in a study of cytomegalovirus exposure and HLA in healthy donors. Clones were read by immunoSEQ multiplex PCR, and TCRdb kept only the in-frame ones, dropping some. The data contain about 190,000 clones, roughly an eighth of them singletons. The sequencing input was PBMCs. Receptor source: a man aged 45-65 years in good health and CMV-seropositive. The CDR3 runs from the conserved cysteine through the conserved F or W. D genes are given only for firm matches. Only part of the rows carry a size: once, few, many, or a class if the clone is expanded.

clone_size	d_call	j_call	v_call	cdr3_nt	cdr3_aa
.	.	TRBJ1-1	TRBV30	TGTGCCTGGAGCGACAGGGAAGCTTTCTTT	CAWSDREAFF
few	.	TRBJ2-7	TRBV11-3	TGTGCCAGCAGCTTAGCCAACGAGCAGTACTTC	CASSLANEQYF
few	.	TRBJ2-7	TRBV4-2	TGTGCCAGCAGCCACGTGACAGAACCCTACGAGCAGTACTTC	CASSHVTEPYEQYF
few	.	TRBJ1-5	TRBV28	TGTGCCAGCAGTCGTACCTTTGGGGGGGCGCAGCCCCAGCATTTT	CASSRTFGGAQPQHF
.	TRBD1	TRBJ1-4	TRBV7-9	TGTGCCAGCAGCTTCCGGACAGGGTCTTCTTTCGAAAAACTGTTTTTT	CASSFRTGSSFEKLFF
few	TRBD1	TRBJ1-1	TRBV30	TGTGCCTGGCGAAGGGACAGAAACACTGAAGCTTTCTTT	CAWRRDRNTEAFF
.	.	TRBJ1-1	TRBV11-3	TGTGCCAGCAGCACGCTCAGGGGTAACACTGAAGCTTTCTTT	CASSTLRGNTEAFF
few	.	TRBJ1-5	TRBV10-1	TGCGCCAGCAGCTTTAGACAGGATCAGCCCCAGCATTTT	CASSFRQDQPQHF
few	TRBD1	TRBJ2-5	TRBV18	TGTGCCAGCTCACTCGGGACAGGGGATAAGGAGACCCAGTACTTC	CASSLGTGDKETQYF
.	TRBD1	TRBJ1-5	TRBV5-5	TGTGCCAGCAGCCAGGGACAGGGGTTTCAGCCCCAGCATTTT	CASSQGQGFQPQHF
few	.	TRBJ1-2	TRBV10-3	TGTGCCATCGATAAGGCAGGATCGAGCGGCTACACCTTC	CAIDKAGSSGYTF
.	.	TRBJ2-1	TRBV25-1	TGTGCCAGCAGTGCAGGGAACGATGAGCAGTTCTTC	CASSAGNDEQFF